One and the same sample provided the 18 T cell receptor beta chains below, sequenced in a study of CD8+ T cells in alopecia areata. Sequencing used cDNA as its template, made by extracting RNA and reverse transcribing it. The method was immunoSEQ multiplex PCR; TCRdb's version includes in-frame clones alone and lacks a portion of them. The data contain 150,000 or so clones, 87% of them singletons. The input for sequencing was CD8+ T cells sorted from blood, taken at week 0. Every receptor here comes from a human donor with alopecia areata.

The chain has TRBV4-1 and TRBJ2-6; D gene unclear. Trimming removed 1 base at V and 2 bases at J, with 6 bases between. Germline-derived CDR1 and CDR2 are MGHRA and YSYEKL. This CDR3 has 15 residues. The CDR3 sequence is CASSQGDTGANVLTF. CDR3 nucleotide sequence: TGCGCCAGCAGCCAAGGGGATACTGGGGCCAACGTCCTGACTTTC.

The chain employs TRBV6-5 and TRBJ2-7, with 7 positions matching TRBD1. Germline V gene data show CDR1 as MNHEY and CDR2 as SVGAGI. The CDR3 runs 15 residues. The trim removed 6 bases at V and 1 base at J, leaving 9 bases unmatched. CDR3 protein: CASSQTGFYSYEQYF. CDR3 nucleotide sequence: TGTGCCAGCAGCCAGACAGGGTTTTATTCCTACGAGCAGTACTTC.

J is TRBJ2-7 and V is TRBV4-1; no clear D. Trimming left V 0 bases short and J 2 bases short, with 11 bases between. Germline CDR1 reads MGHRA; CDR2 reads YSYEKL. The CDR3 extends over 15 amino acids. The CDR3 DNA reads TGCGCCAGCAGCCAAGAAATATCCAGTACCTACGAGCAGTACTTC. It translates to CASSQEISSTYEQYF.

The chain links TRBV5-1 to TRBJ2-3, with D perhaps TRBD1 or TRBD2 (6 bases each). The CDR3 spans 14 residues. The germline gives CDR1 SGHRS, CDR2 YFSETQ. Between the trimmed V and J ends, which lost 3 bases and 2 bases, there was a span of 10 bases. CDR3 protein: CASSWGDNTDTQYF. The CDR3, as DNA: TGCGCCAGCAGCTGGGGGGACAACACAGATACGCAGTATTTT.

This clone was seen a handful of times. The genes are TRBV7-2 and TRBJ2-2; D is unresolved. Trimming stripped 0 bases from V and 7 bases from J, with 9 bases between. CDR1 SGHTA and CDR2 FQGNSA come from the germline V gene. This CDR3 is 14 amino acids long. CDR3 bases: TGTGCCAGCAGCTTAGCTCCGCAAGGCGGGGAGCTGTTTTTT. Its translation: CASSLAPQGGELFF.

This clone was found a few times. The genes are TRBV29-1 and TRBJ2-7; D is perhaps TRBD1 (6 bases). Trimming cost V 0 bases and J 3 bases, with 15 bases left between them. The germline gives CDR1 SQVTM, CDR2 ANQGSEA. CDR3 length equals 15 residues. CDR3 DNA: TGCAGCGTTGAAGATAACGGACAGACCAACTACGAGCAGTACTTC. Translated: CSVEDNGQTNYEQYF.

The V and J genes are TRBV30 and TRBJ2-7; unclear D gene. The length of the CDR3 is 12 residues. Trimming removed 5 bases at V and 3 bases at J, with 11 bases between. Per germline, CDR1 GTSNPN and CDR2 SVGIG (reference sequence). CDR3 sequence: CAWGHWGYEQYF. Written as DNA, the CDR3 is TGTGCCTGGGGTCACTGGGGCTACGAGCAGTACTTC.

The J gene is TRBJ2-3, the V gene TRBV12-5; D possibly corresponds to TRBD2 (5 bases). Germline-derived CDR1 and CDR2 are LGHNT and FRNRAP. CDR3 size: 14 residues. V was cut by 7 bases and J by 0 bases, with 11 bases left in between. As DNA, the CDR3 is TGTGCTAGTGATGAGGAGCGGAGCACAGATACGCAGTATTTT. This translates into CASDEERSTDTQYF.

The chain joins TRBV27 to TRBJ2-5; 15 bases match TRBD2. Germline V gene sequence: CDR1 MNHEY, CDR2 SMNVEV (reference sequence). CDR3 size: 15 residues. Germline trimming cut 6 bases from V and 5 bases from J; bases unmatched to any gene: 4. CDR3 nucleotide sequence: TGTGCCAGCAGAGGACTAGCGGGAGGGGGGGAGACCCAGTACTTC. Protein product: CASRGLAGGGETQYF.

The V call is TRBV5-1, the J call TRBJ1-1, with D perhaps TRBD1 (5 bases). Germline values: CDR1 SGHRS, CDR2 YFSETQ. V lost 0 bases and J lost 5, with 11 bases in between. This CDR3 comprises 14 residues. The CDR3 protein is CASSLAGAGTEAFF. The CDR3 DNA reads TGCGCCAGCAGCTTGGCCGGGGCCGGGACTGAAGCTTTCTTT.

This chain connects TRBV7-8 to TRBJ1-4; no clear D. V lost 0 bases and J 8 bases, leaving 13 bases between the germline ends. The CDR3 spans 15 residues. Germline CDR1 and CDR2: SGHVS and FQNEAQ. The CDR3 DNA reads TGTGCCAGCAGCTTAGCGTACGGCGGGGTAGAAAAACTGTTTTTT. This codes for CASSLAYGGVEKLFF.

This sequence joins TRBV5-4 and TRBJ2-3; 10 nucleotides align to TRBD2. V shed 4 bases, J shed 6 bases, and the junction held 14 bases outside the gene matches. The CDR3 is 17 residues long. Germline V gene sequence: CDR1 SGHNT, CDR2 YYREEE (reference sequence). The CDR3 sequence: CASSPRGASGSKDTQYF. The CDR3 DNA reads TGTGCCAGCAGCCCCCGAGGGGCTAGCGGGAGTAAGGATACGCAGTATTTT.

The chain links TRBV7-6 to TRBJ2-2, with 7 bases identical to TRBD1. Germline loops: CDR1 SGHVS, CDR2 FNYEAQ. There are 14 residues in the CDR3. Trimming at V came to 3 bases and at J to 7 bases, leaving 5 bases not matched to a gene. Here the CDR3 DNA reads TGTGCCAGCAGCTTGAGAGGGGGCCACGGGGAGCTGTTTTTT. Residues: CASSLRGGHGELFF.

The chain couples TRBV5-1 to TRBJ2-7; D not resolved. The CDR3 totals 13 residues. V lost 4 bases, J lost 0 bases, and 8 bases lay in between. The germline CDR1 and CDR2 sequences are SGHRS and YFSETQ. CDR3 in amino acids: CASSPDGSYEQYF. Written as DNA, the CDR3 is TGCGCCAGCAGCCCGGACGGCTCCTACGAGCAGTACTTC.

The chain recombines TRBV2 with TRBJ2-7; possibly TRBD1 for D (6 bases). Germline assignment: CDR1 SNHLY and CDR2 FYNNEI. V was pared by 8 bases and J by 6 bases, with 11 bases between. The CDR3 loop spans 11 amino acids. In DNA, the CDR3 is TGTGCCAGCGGGACATCCCTCGAGCAGTACTTC. It translates to CASGTSLEQYF.

This clone has a handful of counts. The chain uses TRBV29-1 and TRBJ2-7; the D gene is possibly TRBD1 (6 bases). Trimming pared 6 bases from V and 0 bases from J, leaving 18 bases between. The CDR3 is 15 amino acids. Per the germline V gene, CDR1 is SQVTM and CDR2 is ANQGSEA. The CDR3 spells CSVEYYRESSYEQYF. CDR3 nucleotide sequence: TGCAGCGTGGAATACTACAGGGAAAGCTCCTACGAGCAGTACTTC.

The rearrangement uses TRBV10-2 and TRBJ2-7; 12 nucleotides line up with TRBD2. Per the germline V gene, CDR1 is WSHSY and CDR2 is SAAADI. V shed 2 bases, J shed 3 bases, and the junction held 2 bases outside the gene matches. The CDR3 extends over 15 amino acids. This CDR3 is CASSETGLAGYEQYF. For the CDR3, the DNA is TGCGCCAGCAGTGAGACGGGACTAGCGGGCTACGAGCAGTACTTC.

This clone was recorded only once. The chain carries TRBV4-1 and TRBJ2-2; D possibly uses TRBD1 or TRBD2 (6 bases each). The germline gives CDR1 MGHRA, CDR2 YSYEKL. The CDR3 contains 18 residues. Trimming removed 1 base at V and 4 bases at J, with 19 bases between. In DNA form, the CDR3 reads TGCGCCAGCAGCCAAGCTCCGTCCGTTGAGGGGGGCACCGGGGAGCTGTTTTTT. It translates to CASSQAPSVEGGTGELFF.